The next 14 T cell receptor beta chains were all read from a single sample in a study of OX40 agonist ivuxolimab in advanced cancers. Library preparation used the immunoSEQ multiplex PCR assay. TCRdb's version of the immuneACCESS table is confined to in-frame rearrangements and falls short of the full clone set. An unresolved V gene accounts for under half of the shortfall where checked; the remainder is of unknown origin. For this sample there are about 47,000 clones; 84% appear just once. The ten biggest clones cover around 2.6% of the sample. Specimen: CD4+ or CD8+ T cells sorted from blood, collected in a trial of the OX40 agonist ivuxolimab. These receptors originate from an adult with an advanced solid tumor such as melanoma, head and neck, liver or kidney cancer.

This chain connects TRBV7-2 to TRBJ2-3; D gene uncertain. The CDR3 consists of 12 residues. V lost 8 bases, J lost 0 bases, and 6 bases lay in between. CDR1 is SGHTA, CDR2 FQGNSA, per germline. The CDR3 sequence: CASGWSTDTQYF. CDR3 DNA: TGTGCCAGCGGGTGGAGCACAGATACGCAGTATTTT.

The rearrangement links TRBV27 to TRBJ1-2; 8 bases map to TRBD1. Trimming took 2 bases from V and 4 from J; bases not matched to a gene: 9. The CDR3 is 16 amino acids. Germline V CDR1 and CDR2: MNHEY, SMNVEV (reference sequence). In nucleotides, the CDR3 is TGTGCCAGCAGTTTAAAGGGGGACAGGTTCAGCTATGGCTACACCTTC. Translation: CASSLKGDRFSYGYTF.

V is TRBV6-6 and J is TRBJ1-1; tentatively, D is TRBD1 (6 bases). V was pared by 6 bases and J by 7 bases, with 12 bases between. The CDR3 runs 12 residues. Germline V gene data show CDR1 as MNHNY and CDR2 as SVGAGI (reference sequence). The CDR3 sequence is CASRAHRVEAFF. Written as DNA, the CDR3 is TGTGCCAGCAGGGCCCACAGGGTTGAAGCTTTCTTT.

The genes are TRBV6-5 and TRBJ2-1, with 7 bases matching TRBD2. Germline lookup yields CDR1 MNHEY and CDR2 SVGAGI. V was pared by 2 bases and J by 0 bases, with 4 bases of the junction left unmatched. The CDR3 has 16 residues. The CDR3 protein is CASSYLGGSSYNEQFF. CDR3 DNA sequence: TGTGCCAGCAGTTACCTCGGCGGGAGCTCCTACAATGAGCAGTTCTTC.

Concerning this clone: Other DNA sequences from this sample encode an identical CDR3 as well. The V call is TRBV29-1, the J call TRBJ1-1, with TRBD1 identical over 10 bases. This CDR3 has 12 amino acids. Trimming cost V 4 bases and J 8 bases; bases outside gene matches: 4. The V gene's germline CDR1 is SQVTM and CDR2 ANQGSEA. The CDR3 sequence is CSVGQGATEAFF. The CDR3, as DNA: TGCAGCGTTGGACAGGGGGCTACAGAAGCTTTCTTT.

The gene calls are TRBV7-9 and TRBJ1-6; maybe TRBD1 (5 bases). V was cut by 0 bases and J by 10 bases, with 13 bases left in between. Per germline, CDR1 SEHNR and CDR2 FQNEAQ (reference sequence). The CDR3 loop spans 15 amino acids. The CDR3 protein is CASSLARVGESPLHF. DNA of the CDR3: TGTGCCAGCAGCTTAGCAAGGGTGGGGGAATCACCCCTCCACTTT.

The chain is built from TRBV6-5 and TRBJ2-3; 10 bases map to TRBD2. V trimming: 7 bases; J trimming: 7 bases; junction bases outside the gene matches: 8. This CDR3 has 14 residues. Germline V gene lookup returns CDR1 MNHEY and CDR2 SVGAGI. In nucleotides, the CDR3 is TGTGCCAGCAAGCGGGGGGGAAGTTTGAATACGCAGTATTTT. It encodes CASKRGGSLNTQYF.

This chain joins TRBV27 and TRBJ2-7, with D possibly matching TRBD1 (6 bases). V was cut by 5 bases and J by 2 bases, with 13 bases left in between. CDR3 length equals 14 residues. CDR1 MNHEY and CDR2 SMNVEV come from the germline V gene (reference sequence). The CDR3 reads CASSHRVPAYEQYF. CDR3 sequence (DNA): TGTGCCAGCAGTCACAGGGTCCCAGCCTACGAGCAGTACTTC.

The J gene is TRBJ1-5, the V gene TRBV2, with a possible D match to TRBD1 (6 bases). Between the trimmed V and J ends, which lost 3 bases and 6 bases, there was a span of 15 bases. CDR3 length: 15 amino acids. Germline CDR1 reads SNHLY; CDR2 reads FYNNEI. DNA of the CDR3: TGTGCCAGCAGTGATAACAGGGTGGGGAGTCAGCCCCAGCATTTT. It specifies CASSDNRVGSQPQHF. The variable domain in full, with the rest retrieved from reference TRBV2 and TRBJ1-5, is EPEVTQTPSHQVTQMGQEVILRCVPISNHLYFYWYRQILGQKVEFLVSFYNNEISEKSEIFDDQFSVERPDGSNFTLKIRSTKLEDSAMYFCASSDNRVGSQPQHFGDGTRLSIL.

The chain joins TRBV5-6 to TRBJ2-7; 9 bases map to TRBD1. The CDR3 length is 16 residues. Trimming at V came to 2 bases and at J to 5 bases, leaving 11 bases not matched to a gene. Germline V gene sequence: CDR1 SGHDT, CDR2 YYEEEE. CDR3 DNA: TGTGCCAGCAGCTTTCGAACAGGACAGGGGACCGACGAGCAGTACTTC. This gives the protein CASSFRTGQGTDEQYF.

The chain links TRBV7-9 to TRBJ2-2; TRBD2 matches 11 bases. V lost 5 bases and J lost 2; bases outside the gene matches: 4. CDR1 and CDR2 (germline): SEHNR, FQNEAQ (reference sequence). The CDR3 covers 16 residues. The CDR3 sequence is CASSLGTSGNTGELFF. CDR3 coding DNA: TGTGCCAGCAGCCTCGGGACTAGCGGAAACACCGGGGAGCTGTTTTTT.

The V gene is TRBV15, the J gene TRBJ2-1; 8 bases fit TRBD1. CDR3 length: 13 amino acids. CDR1 and CDR2 from the germline V gene are LNHNV and YYDKDF (reference sequence). With V trimmed by 2 bases and J by 12 bases, 6 bases remained unmatched. The CDR3 bases are TGTGCCACCAGCAGACGAACAGGACAGGGGCAGTTCTTC. This gives the protein CATSRRTGQGQFF. Full variable domain (rest looked up from reference TRBV15 and TRBJ2-1): DAMVIQNPRYQVTQFGKPVTLSCSQTLNHNVMYWYQQKSSQAPKLLFHYYDKDFNNEADTPDNFQSRRPNTSFCFLDIRSPGLGDTAMYLCATSRRTGQGQFFGPGTRLTVL.

This clone turned up a few times. The rearrangement links TRBV30 to TRBJ1-5; D is undetermined. The V and J ends lost 4 bases and 2 bases respectively, with 18 bases between them. Germline V gene sequence: CDR1 GTSNPN, CDR2 SVGIG (reference sequence). This CDR3 is 16 amino acids long. The CDR3, as DNA: TGTGCCTGGACCCCACGCTCGGGGATAGGCAATCAGCCCCAGCATTTT. Its translation: CAWTPRSGIGNQPQHF.

The chain recombines TRBV19 with TRBJ2-3; no clear D. The V and J ends lost 7 bases and 4 bases respectively, with 18 bases between them. Germline lookup yields CDR1 LNHDA and CDR2 SQIVND (reference sequence). The CDR3 spans 15 residues. CDR3 nucleotides: TGTGCCAGTACCCCTGATGGCGGCTACGCAGATACGCAGTATTTT. It yields the protein CASTPDGGYADTQYF. The complete variable domain, with remaining parts taken from reference TRBV19 and TRBJ2-3, reads DGGITQSPKYLFRKEGQNVTLSCEQNLNHDAMYWYRQDPGQGLRLIYYSQIVNDFQKGDIAEGYSVSREKKESFPLTVTSAQKNPTAFYLCASTPDGGYADTQYFGPGTRLTVL.